This entry describes one T cell receptor beta chain. Its antigen remains unidentified. The protocol was immunoSEQ multiplex PCR, while the TCRdb copy is restricted to in-frame clones and leaves out a portion. The table has 50,000 to 70,000 clones, 70% to 90% seen once. V was clipped by 0 bases and J by 8 bases; unmatched bases: 4. This CDR3 has 15 amino acids. Germline V gives CDR1 ENHRY, CDR2 SYGVKD. The data were obtained in a study of identifying expanded T cells in peripheral blood. During the collection period, no donor immune events like infections were recorded. Findings and limits, study-wide: Over approximately two and four weeks, about 15 and 18 clones changed, versus around 1.2 between replicates. Across healthy donors, higher total template counts meant significantly greater approximately 2-week count variance.

This clonotype was obtained from a person aged 18-70 years in good health. The chain carries TRBV10-3 and TRBJ2-2; 9 nucleotides align to TRBD2. Sequenced: blood. The CDR3 region is CAISESTSGRGELFF. CDR3 in DNA: TGTGCCATCAGTGAGTCGACCAGCGGGAGGGGGGAGCTGTTTTTT.